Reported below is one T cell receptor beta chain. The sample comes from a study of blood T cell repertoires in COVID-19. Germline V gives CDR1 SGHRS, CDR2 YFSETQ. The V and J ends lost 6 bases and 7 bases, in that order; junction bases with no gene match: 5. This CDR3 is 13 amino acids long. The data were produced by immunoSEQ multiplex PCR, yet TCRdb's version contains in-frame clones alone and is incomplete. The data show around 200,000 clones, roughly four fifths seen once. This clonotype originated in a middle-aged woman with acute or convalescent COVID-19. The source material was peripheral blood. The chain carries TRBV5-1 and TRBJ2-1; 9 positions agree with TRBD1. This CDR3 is CASTLQGANEQFF. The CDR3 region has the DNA TGCGCCAGCACCCTACAGGGGGCAAATGAGCAGTTCTTC.